The rows below give T cell receptor beta chains drawn from one sample of a study of early T cells in non-severe SARS-CoV-2 infection. Each CDR3 protein is one row after TCRdb ran MiXCR on the 5' RACE reads. The data hold 55,000 to 70,000 distinct CDR3 sequences, with 9.5% to 15% observed a single time. The specimen was whole blood. The receptors were sampled from an adult who was a healthcare worker with PCR-confirmed SARS-CoV-2 infection or an uninfected control (not recorded which). Each CDR3 is given with its conserved first and last residue. Fields, in order: clone size, V gene, J gene, D gene, CDR3 DNA, CDR3 protein. D genes are given only for firm matches. Some rows mark clone size as missing; the rest say once, few, many or name a class of expanded clone.

.	TRBV24-1	TRBJ2-3	TRBD1	TGTGCCACCAGTGAAACCGGGACAGGGGCTACAGATACGCAGTATTTT	CATSETGTGATDTQYF
few	TRBV5-5	TRBJ2-1	TRBD2	TGTGCCAGCAGCCCCCTAGCGGGGGGGAACAATGAGCAGTTCTTC	CASSPLAGGNNEQFF
few	TRBV19	TRBJ2-2	.	TGTGCCAGTAGTATAGGGGGAATTCGGAACACCGGGGAGCTGTTTTTT	CASSIGGIRNTGELFF
.	TRBV6-2/TRBV6-3	TRBJ2-3	TRBD1	TGTGCCAGCAGTTACTCGAGAGGACAGGGGACCTTCCTAGATACGCAGTATTTT	CASSYSRGQGTFLDTQYF
.	TRBV6-2/TRBV6-3	TRBJ1-2	.	TGTGCCAGCAGTTACTCTCTTCTAACTCCAGGGTACGTTGACTATGGCTACACCTTC	CASSYSLLTPGYVDYGYTF
many	TRBV15	TRBJ2-5	.	TGTGCCACCAGCAGAGTGGGTCGAGGGTACCAAGAGACCCAGTACTTC	CATSRVGRGYQETQYF
.	TRBV11-2	TRBJ2-3	.	TGTGCCAGCAGCGAAGTACCACAGGGTAGCACAGATACGCAGTATTTT	CASSEVPQGSTDTQYF
few	TRBV11-2	TRBJ1-4	.	TGTGCCAGCCGCCGGGGCGAAAAACTGTTTTTT	CASRRGEKLFF
few	TRBV4-3	TRBJ2-1	TRBD2	TGCGCCAGCAGCCAAGCACCTCTAGCGGGGGGGCCGAGGAATGAGCAGTTCTTC	CASSQAPLAGGPRNEQFF
few	TRBV20-1	TRBJ1-1	.	TGCAGGTCATTGAGGGGGGCTGAAGCTTTCTTT	CRSLRGAEAFF
.	TRBV3-1	TRBJ2-2	.	TGTGCCAGCAGCCAGACTGACACCGGGGAGCTGTTTTTT	CASSQTDTGELFF
few	TRBV13	TRBJ2-1	TRBD2	TGTGCCAGCAGCGGACTAGCGGGGGCCCCTGTTGAGCAGTTCTTC	CASSGLAGAPVEQFF
many	TRBV5-5	TRBJ1-5	TRBD1	TGTGCCAGCAGCCTGACAGGGGTACGGGGCAATCAGCCCCAGCATTTT	CASSLTGVRGNQPQHF
.	TRBV10-3	TRBJ1-1	TRBD1	TGTGCCATCAGCAAAGGGGGCAGTGGAGATGAAGCTTTCTTT	CAISKGGSGDEAFF
many	TRBV7-2	TRBJ1-2	.	TGTGCCAGCAGCTTAGAGGTCCGGAGGGGGATAATCTATGGCTACACCTTC	CASSLEVRRGIIYGYTF
.	TRBV2	TRBJ2-7	.	TGTGCCAGCAGTGGGGACCTCCTAGGCTCCTACGAGCAGTACTTC	CASSGDLLGSYEQYF
.	TRBV20-1	TRBJ1-1	TRBD1	TGCAGTGCTAGAGATCCGGGGACAGGGGGCTCTCAGAACACTGAAGCTTTCTTT	CSARDPGTGGSQNTEAFF
many	TRBV24-1	TRBJ2-3	.	TGTGCCACCAGTGAGGGCGGGGCGGATACGCAGTATTTT	CATSEGGADTQYF
few	TRBV6-2/TRBV6-3	TRBJ1-5	TRBD1	TGTGCCAGCAGTTCGGACAGGGTCTATCAGCCCCAGCATTTT	CASSSDRVYQPQHF
many	TRBV4-1	TRBJ2-3	.	TGCGCCAGCAGCCAGACCCCCCAAAATACGCAGTATTTT	CASSQTPQNTQYF
many	TRBV27	TRBJ1-1	.	TGTGCCAGCAGTTTACGGGGGGCGAACACTGAAGCTTTCTTT	CASSLRGANTEAFF
few	TRBV11-2	TRBJ1-2	.	TGTGCCAGCAGCTCGGCCGGACAGTCCTATGGCTACACCTTC	CASSSAGQSYGYTF
many	TRBV11-2	TRBJ1-2	.	TGTGCCAGCAGCCCGGACAATAGAAACTATGGCTACACCTTC	CASSPDNRNYGYTF
few	TRBV7-2	TRBJ2-5	.	TGTGCCAGCAGCTTAGCCCCCGTGTACCAAGAGACCCAGTACTTC	CASSLAPVYQETQYF
many	TRBV2	TRBJ2-3	.	TGTGCCAGCAGTGAAGACAGGTGGGGCACAGATACGCAGTATTTT	CASSEDRWGTDTQYF
many	TRBV19	TRBJ1-5	.	TGTGCCAGTAGTATTGACCACGGGGGCAATCAGCCCCAGCATTTT	CASSIDHGGNQPQHF
many	TRBV6-5	TRBJ1-2	.	TGTGCCAGCAGTCCCACAGGGAACTATGGCTACACCTTC	CASSPTGNYGYTF
few	TRBV6-6	TRBJ2-2	.	TGTGCCAGCAGGTACCCCGGAGGTACCGGGGAGCTGTTTTTT	CASRYPGGTGELFF
many	TRBV7-2	TRBJ2-5	.	TGTGCCAGCAGATCCTCCCCCGAGACCCAGTACTTC	CASRSSPETQYF
many	TRBV2	TRBJ1-2	.	TGTGCCAGCAGTGAAGCGGACTATGGCTACACCTTC	CASSEADYGYTF
few	TRBV20-1	TRBJ2-7	.	TGCAGTGCTAGAGATTCAGGCGGAAACGGGGGCTCCTACGAGCAGTACTTC	CSARDSGGNGGSYEQYF
many	TRBV7-2	TRBJ2-7	.	TGTGCCAGCAGCTTTAGGGGGGGGTACGAGCAGTACTTC	CASSFRGGYEQYF
many	TRBV15	TRBJ1-6	.	TGTGCCACCAGGGTATCTGGCGTTGATTCACCCCTCCACTTT	CATRVSGVDSPLHF
many	TRBV7-8	TRBJ2-5	TRBD1	TGTGCCAGCAGCCCCAGGGGGCAAGAGACCCAGTACTTC	CASSPRGQETQYF
few	TRBV14	TRBJ1-4	TRBD1	TGTGCCAGCAGCCAAGATCCCCCCCGGGACAGGGGGATTGAAAAACTGTTTTTT	CASSQDPPRDRGIEKLFF
.	TRBV6-1	TRBJ1-5	.	TGTGCCAGCAGTGATTCCCGCAATCAGCCCCAGCATTTT	CASSDSRNQPQHF
few	TRBV7-8	TRBJ2-5	TRBD2	TGTGCCAGCAGCTTATCGGCTAGCGGGGGTCGGGAGACCCAGTACTTC	CASSLSASGGRETQYF